The 14 T cell receptor beta chains below were found in one sample sequenced in a study of blood T cell repertoires in COVID-19. The data were produced by immunoSEQ multiplex PCR, yet TCRdb's version contains in-frame clones alone and is incomplete. The sample carries about 110,000 clones, roughly 69% recorded once. The sequencing input was peripheral blood. The receptors were sampled from a man aged 80 or over with acute or convalescent COVID-19.

This chain connects TRBV20-1 to TRBJ1-6; 7 bases map to TRBD1. Germline values: CDR1 DFQATT, CDR2 SNEGSKA (reference sequence). This CDR3 contains 15 residues. The junction had 9 bases not matched to a gene; V was cut back by 3 bases and J by 7 bases. The CDR3 DNA reads as TGCAGTGCTAGTTCAGGGGGAACTGCAAATTCACCCCTCCACTTT. This translates into CSASSGGTANSPLHF.

This clone has ten or more counts. The rearrangement links TRBV5-5 to TRBJ2-1, with 8 positions matching TRBD2. CDR1 and CDR2 from the germline V gene are SGHKS and YYEKEE (reference sequence). CDR3 length equals 14 residues. J gave up 6 bases and V 2 bases, and 4 bases lay outside the gene matches. The CDR3 nucleotides are TGTGCCAGCAGCTTCCCGGGAGGGGGCAATGAGCAGTTCTTC. Its translation: CASSFPGGGNEQFF.

The chain employs TRBV18 and TRBJ2-3; no definite D call. The germline V gene encodes CDR1 KGHSH and CDR2 LQKENI. V gave up 3 bases and J gave up 2 bases, with 12 bases separating them. The CDR3 extends over 15 amino acids. The CDR3 region has the DNA TGTGCCAGCTCACCCCTGATAGCCCTCACAGATACGCAGTATTTT. It yields the protein CASSPLIALTDTQYF.

This clone was seen a handful of times. The V and J genes are TRBV10-3 and TRBJ2-1, with 11 bases matching TRBD1. The germline CDR1 and CDR2 sequences are ENHRY and SYGVKD. There are 15 residues in the CDR3. V shed 4 bases and J 8 bases; nucleotides not matched to a gene: 7. The chain's CDR3 is CAISAGQGARDEQFF. The CDR3 nucleotides are TGTGCCATCAGTGCCGGACAGGGGGCTCGGGATGAGCAGTTCTTC.

This chain joins TRBV19 and TRBJ1-5; possibly TRBD1 for D (5 bases). CDR1 is LNHDA and CDR2 is SQIVND in the germline V gene (reference sequence). Trimming cost V 7 bases and J 2 bases, with 15 bases left between them. The CDR3 has 15 amino acids. As DNA, the CDR3 is TGTGCCAGTACCCCCAAAGAAGGGGGCAATCAGCCCCAGCATTTT. Its translation: CASTPKEGGNQPQHF.

The rearrangement uses TRBV3-1 (or the pseudogene TRBV3-2) and TRBJ2-5, with D possibly matching TRBD2 (6 bases). Germline loops: CDR1 LGHDT, CDR2 YNNKEL (reference sequence). This CDR3 is built from 14 residues. The germline V and J ends were trimmed by 5 bases and 5 bases, with 15 bases remaining between them. The CDR3 region is CASSAGGPWETQYF. DNA of the CDR3: TGTGCCAGCAGCGCTGGAGGGCCCTGGGAGACCCAGTACTTC.

This clone was seen once. The same CDR3 also results from other DNA sequences found in this sample. The chain employs TRBV7-9 and TRBJ2-7, with TRBD2 identical over 7 bases. This CDR3 comprises 14 residues. The V gene's germline CDR1 is SEHNR and CDR2 FQNEAQ (reference sequence). V lost 2 bases and J lost 4; bases outside the gene matches: 5. CDR3 amino acids: CASSLSGGSYEQYF. As DNA, the CDR3 is TGTGCCAGCAGCTTATCGGGAGGATCATACGAGCAGTACTTC.

This clone was counted a single time. V and J are TRBV2 and TRBJ1-4, with D possibly TRBD1 on 6 matching bases. The CDR3 contains 13 residues. The germline gives CDR1 SNHLY, CDR2 FYNNEI. The ends were cut back, 8 bases at V and 8 bases at J, with 15 bases in the middle. The CDR3 protein is CASAARGEEKLFF. CDR3 DNA sequence: TGTGCCAGCGCTGCCAGGGGAGAAGAAAAACTGTTTTTT.

V and J are TRBV5-4 and TRBJ2-7, with D unclear. This CDR3 spans 13 amino acids. The V gene lost 0 bases and the J gene lost 5 bases, with 9 bases spanning the gap. Germline values: CDR1 SGHNT, CDR2 YYREEE (reference sequence). CDR3 DNA: TGTGCCAGCAGCTTGGCGAACAGAGACGAGCAGTACTTC. Protein sequence: CASSLANRDEQYF.

V gene TRBV20-1 combines with J gene TRBJ2-1, with a possible D match to TRBD2 (6 bases). The CDR3 is 11 residues long. CDR1 is DFQATT and CDR2 is SNEGSKA in the germline V gene (reference sequence). V was trimmed by 5 bases and J by 6 bases, leaving 8 bases between them. The CDR3 DNA is TGCAGTGCTCCGGGACTCAATGAGCAGTTCTTC. It specifies CSAPGLNEQFF.

This clone turned up a few times. The chain links TRBV1 to TRBJ1-3; the tabulated D call, TRBD1, remains unverified against the DNA. TRBV1 is a recognized pseudogene. There are 14 residues in the CDR3. The CDR3 sequence is CTSSQRQAPNTIYF. In nucleotides, the CDR3 is TGCACCAGCAGCCAGCGTCAGGCGCCAAACACCATATATTTT.

This clone was recorded a few times. The J gene is TRBJ1-2, the V gene TRBV27, with 9 bases that match TRBD1. This CDR3 spans 14 amino acids. V was pared by 6 bases and J by 8 bases, with 10 bases of the junction left unmatched. Germline V lookup: CDR1 MNHEY, CDR2 SMNVEV (reference sequence). The CDR3 here is CASSPGQGTGGYTF. The CDR3 DNA is TGTGCCAGCAGCCCAGGACAGGGGACGGGAGGCTACACCTTC.

The chain recombines TRBV7-2 with TRBJ1-1; no clear D. V lost 1 base, J lost 0 bases, and 9 bases lay in between. The CDR3 has 15 amino acids. Germline V lookup: CDR1 SGHTA, CDR2 FQGNSA. The CDR3 here is CASSLVGGLNTEAFF. The CDR3 nucleotides read TGTGCCAGCAGCTTAGTAGGCGGGTTGAACACTGAAGCTTTCTTT.

The chain carries TRBV28 and TRBJ1-5; D is undetermined. The ends were cut back, 1 base at V and 3 bases at J, with 10 bases in the middle. The length of the CDR3 is 15 residues. CDR1 is MDHEN, CDR2 SYDVKM, per germline. CDR3 residues: CASSLSQATNQPQHF. The CDR3 DNA reads as TGTGCCAGCAGTTTATCCCAGGCTACCAATCAGCCCCAGCATTTT. The entire variable domain, with the rest obtained from reference TRBV28 and TRBJ1-5, is as follows: DVKVTQSSRYLVKRTGEKVFLECVQDMDHENMFWYRQDPGLGLRLIYFSYDVKMKEKGDIPEGYSVSREKKERFSLILESASTNQTSMYLCASSLSQATNQPQHFGDGTRLSIL.